What follows are 14 T cell receptor beta chains derived from one specimen sequenced in a study of T cells in Graves' hyperthyroidism and ophthalmopathy. Using RNA transcripts as the source, TCR beta CDR3 regions were amplified. The TCR CDR3 first-round RT-PCR relied on the HTBI primer set. TCRdb reanalysed the multiplex PCR reads using MiXCR and keeps one entry per CDR3 protein. This table holds about 610,000 distinct CDR3 sequences, about 16% found once. Sequencing was performed on blood. The receptors originated from a woman in her forties with Graves' ophthalmopathy.

This clonotype was detected ten times or more. The chain employs TRBV11-2 and TRBJ2-7; D is possibly TRBD1 (6 bases). V shed 1 base and J shed 3 bases, with 13 bases lying between them. The CDR3 sequence is 15 residues long. Germline assignment: CDR1 SGHAT and CDR2 FQNNGV. The chain's CDR3 is CASSLGLGGNYEQYF. For the CDR3, the DNA is TGTGCCAGCAGCTTAGGTCTAGGGGGAAACTACGAGCAGTACTTC.

The chain has TRBV10-3 and TRBJ1-1; 9 positions agree with TRBD1. Trimming removed 0 bases from V and 2 bases from J; junction bases left unmatched: 1. This CDR3 contains 15 residues. Germline V CDR1 and CDR2: ENHRY, SYGVKD. The CDR3 region is CAISESGQGNTEAFF. The CDR3 bases are TGTGCCATCAGTGAGTCGGGACAGGGAAACACTGAAGCTTTCTTT.

The chain links TRBV2 to TRBJ2-1; the match to TRBD2 covers 7 bases. CDR1 is SNHLY and CDR2 is FYNNEI in the germline V gene. Trimming removed 2 bases from V and 15 bases from J; junction bases left unmatched: 16. This CDR3 region has 15 residues. CDR3 DNA: TGTGCCAGCAGTGAACTCAGCAGTTGGGGGGAGGGACGGTTCTTC. It specifies CASSELSSWGEGRFF.

This clonotype has just a few counts. The chain is built from TRBV7-8 and TRBJ1-1, with D tentatively TRBD1 (5 bases). The CDR3 is 14 amino acids. Trimming took off 6 bases at V and 3 bases at J, with 14 bases between the two ends. Germline CDR1 reads SGHVS; CDR2 reads FQNEAQ. DNA for the CDR3: TGTGCCAGCAGGCGGGGGGGGGTATACACTGAAGCTTTCTTT. Protein: CASRRGGVYTEAFF.

This clonotype was picked up a small number of times. V usage is TRBV5-1 and J usage is TRBJ1-2; perhaps TRBD1 as D (5 bases). Trimming shortened V by 1 base and J by 4 bases, and 11 bases separated the two germline ends. CDR1 is SGHRS, CDR2 YFSETQ, per germline. This CDR3 contains 14 residues. DNA for the CDR3: TGCGCCAGCAGCTTGAGGGGTCTGGGCTATGGCTACACCTTC. Protein sequence: CASSLRGLGYGYTF.

The genes are TRBV20-1 and TRBJ2-1; D remains unclear. The CDR3 runs 8 residues. Trimming pared 5 bases from V and 10 bases from J, leaving 3 bases between. From germline, CDR1 is DFQATT and CDR2 SNEGSKA (reference sequence). CDR3 region: CSAHEQFF. The CDR3 nucleotides read TGCAGTGCTCACGAGCAGTTCTTC.

This clonotype was counted at least ten times. The chain is built from TRBV7-8 and TRBJ2-7; 12 bases are shared with TRBD2. There are 17 residues in the CDR3. Germline V CDR1 and CDR2: SGHVS, FQNEAQ. Losses at the gene ends were 2 bases for V and 6 bases for J; bases not matched to a gene: 11. As DNA, the CDR3 is TGTGCCAGCAGCTTAACGAACCCTAGCGGGAGGGTGGGCGAGCAGTACTTC. It translates to CASSLTNPSGRVGEQYF.

V and J are TRBV19 and TRBJ1-2; D ambiguous. The CDR3 is 16 residues long. Germline assignment: CDR1 LNHDA and CDR2 SQIVND (reference sequence). Trimming took off 3 bases at V and 5 bases at J, with 19 bases between the two ends. The CDR3 sequence: CASSIGFSDTSYGYTF. As DNA, the CDR3 is TGTGCCAGTAGTATCGGTTTCAGCGATACTTCATATGGCTACACCTTC. Variable domain in full (rest from reference TRBV19 and TRBJ1-2): DGGITQSPKYLFRKEGQNVTLSCEQNLNHDAMYWYRQDPGQGLRLIYYSQIVNDFQKGDIAEGYSVSREKKESFPLTVTSAQKNPTAFYLCASSIGFSDTSYGYTFGSGTRLTVV.

This chain joins TRBV15 and TRBJ2-1; D is possibly TRBD2 (6 bases). Trimming stripped 0 bases from V and 3 bases from J, with 9 bases between. Germline V lookup: CDR1 LNHNV, CDR2 YYDKDF (reference sequence). CDR3 length: 15 residues. CDR3 sequence: CATSRDGGSYNEQFF. CDR3 DNA: TGTGCCACCAGCAGAGACGGGGGTAGCTACAATGAGCAGTTCTTC.

This clonotype was counted only a few times. The chain carries TRBV7-8 and TRBJ2-4; 7 bases line up with TRBD1. The junction had 10 bases not matched to a gene; V was cut back by 2 bases and J by 0 bases. The CDR3 length is 18 residues. Germline V gene lookup returns CDR1 SGHVS and CDR2 FQNEAQ. The CDR3 protein is CASSLKGTVTLAKNIQYF. Written as DNA, the CDR3 is TGTGCCAGCAGCTTAAAAGGGACAGTGACTCTAGCCAAAAACATTCAGTACTTC.

In its sample, this clonotype was seen a few times. This chain joins TRBV2 and TRBJ2-4; 9 bases are a match to TRBD2. V dropped 6 bases and J dropped 2; count of bases not matched to a gene: 8. Germline values: CDR1 SNHLY, CDR2 FYNNEI. The CDR3 is 16 residues long. The CDR3 loop reads CASSPIAGESKNIQYF. CDR3 in DNA: TGTGCCAGCAGCCCCATAGCGGGAGAATCCAAAAACATTCAGTACTTC.

The chain links TRBV12-5 to TRBJ1-5, with D unresolved. Germline CDR1 is LGHNT and CDR2 is FRNRAP. This CDR3 has 14 residues. V shed 0 bases and J shed 2 bases, with 5 bases lying between them. In nucleotides, the CDR3 is TGTGCTAGTGGTTTGGTATTGGGCAATCAGCCCCAGCATTTT. Translated, it gives CASGLVLGNQPQHF.

This clonotype was seen repeatedly, ten times or more. V usage is TRBV2 and J usage is TRBJ2-5; D remains ambiguous. Between the trimmed V and J ends, which lost 6 bases and 6 bases, there was a span of 17 bases. The CDR3 has 14 residues. Germline V lookup: CDR1 SNHLY, CDR2 FYNNEI. The CDR3 DNA sequence: TGTGCCAGCAGGCTGACTTCTGAAGGGAAGACCCAGTACTTC. Its translation is CASRLTSEGKTQYF.

This clonotype has more than one count but fewer than ten. This chain connects TRBV11-2 to TRBJ2-1, with 11 positions matching TRBD2. CDR3 length: 17 residues. Germline V gives CDR1 SGHAT, CDR2 FQNNGV. V lost 2 bases and J lost 5; bases outside the gene matches: 8. CDR3 nucleotides: TGTGCCAGCAGCTTACTAGTTGGGACTAGCGGCCACAATGAGCAGTTCTTC. It translates to CASSLLVGTSGHNEQFF.